The 2 T cell receptor beta chains listed next were all sequenced from one sample in a study of T cell changes during pregnancy in multiple sclerosis. Sequenced by immunoSEQ multiplex PCR; TCRdb stores in-frame clones only, minus some. The sample carries tens of thousands of clones, roughly nine tenths recorded once. The specimen was peripheral blood, collected after pregnancy. The receptors stem from a female donor with multiple sclerosis, enrolled in a pregnancy study.

V gene TRBV10-3 combines with J gene TRBJ2-2; the match to TRBD1 covers 7 bases. V shed 6 bases, J shed 5 bases, and the junction held 3 bases outside the gene matches. This CDR3 spans 13 amino acids. CDR1 is ENHRY and CDR2 is SYGVKD in the germline V gene. CDR3 nucleotide sequence: TGTGCCATCAGACAGGGGCTAACCGGGGAGCTGTTTTTT. Residues: CAIRQGLTGELFF.

This clone appeared a single time. The chain is built from TRBV7-2 and TRBJ1-4; D unresolved. Germline lookup yields CDR1 SGHTA and CDR2 FQGNSA. The CDR3 loop spans 16 amino acids. With 0 bases removed from V and 3 bases from J, the gap between germline ends came to 11 bases. The CDR3 nucleotides are TGTGCCAGCAGCTTAGCAAGCGGGGAACCTAATGAAAAACTGTTTTTT. Translated, it gives CASSLASGEPNEKLFF.